A single sample is the source of the 20 T cell receptor beta chains below, sequenced in a study of T-cell reconstitution after alpha-beta-depleted transplantation in children. It was with unique molecular identifiers that the TCRbeta library was prepared. TCRdb reanalysed the PCR reads using MiXCR and keeps one entry per CDR3 protein. In the table there are approximately 520,000 distinct CDR3 sequences, over 25% of which are singletons. Sequenced here: PBMCs from the stem cell graft donor, sampled from the stem cell graft. The receptors were gathered from a human donor who donated a stem cell graft to a child with aplastic anemia.

This sequence joins TRBV5-1 and TRBJ2-1; perhaps TRBD2 as D (5 bases). Germline values: CDR1 SGHRS, CDR2 YFSETQ. V was shortened by 3 bases and J by 2 bases, with 12 bases between the two germline ends. This CDR3 contains 15 residues. The CDR3 nucleotides read TGCGCCAGCAGCTGGAGCGGTTCCCCCTACAATGAGCAGTTCTTC. This encodes CASSWSGSPYNEQFF.

The rearrangement uses TRBV13 and TRBJ2-1; 8 nucleotides match TRBD2. The CDR3 runs to 14 residues. J lost 8 bases, V lost 3 bases, and 6 bases had no gene match. Germline loops: CDR1 PRHDT, CDR2 FYEKMQ (reference sequence). The CDR3 nucleotides read TGTGCCAGCAGCTTGGGACTAGGGGTACATGAGCAGTTCTTC. Amino acid sequence: CASSLGLGVHEQFF.

The chain couples TRBV2 to TRBJ2-5; D possibly uses TRBD1 or TRBD2 (5 bases each). Per germline, CDR1 SNHLY and CDR2 FYNNEI. V lost 6 bases and J 5 bases, leaving 16 bases between the germline ends. CDR3 length: 14 residues. DNA for the CDR3: TGTGCCAGCAGGGGCCGTGACTGGGGGGAGACCCAGTACTTC. It is translated as CASRGRDWGETQYF.

The CDR3 sequence is CASSGELNEQYV. CDR3 nucleotides: TGTGCCAGCAGTGGGGAGCTCAACGAGCAGTACGTC. The rearrangement joins TRBV6-2 or TRBV6-3 to TRBJ2-7, with D perhaps TRBD2 (5 bases). Germline values: CDR1 MNHEY, CDR2 SVGEGT. This CDR3 contains 12 residues. Between the trimmed V and J ends, which lost 5 bases and 5 bases, there was a span of 10 bases.

The J gene is TRBJ2-2, the V gene TRBV6-1; D perhaps matches TRBD2 (6 bases). CDR1 and CDR2 (germline): MNHNS, SASEGT. Between the trimmed V and J ends, which lost 6 bases and 4 bases, there was a span of 15 bases. The CDR3 is made up of 15 amino acids. In nucleotides, the CDR3 is TGTGCCAGCAGCCCGACGGGAGTAAGCACCGGGGAGCTGTTTTTT. Protein product: CASSPTGVSTGELFF.

This chain uses TRBV29-1 with TRBJ2-1; TRBD2 matches at 15 bases. The ends lost 7 bases at V and 1 base at J; junction bases unmatched: 2. The CDR3 extends over 15 amino acids. Germline V gene lookup returns CDR1 SQVTM and CDR2 ANQGSEA. CDR3 amino acids: CSDGLAGGSYNEQFF. Written as DNA, the CDR3 is TGCAGCGACGGACTAGCGGGAGGGTCCTACAATGAGCAGTTCTTC.

V usage is TRBV7-2 and J usage is TRBJ2-7; no reliable D call. V lost 5 bases, J lost 3 bases, and 11 bases lay in between. The CDR3 extends over 13 amino acids. CDR1 and CDR2 from the germline V gene are SGHTA and FQGNSA. For the CDR3, the DNA is TGTGCCAGCAGCAGAGACGCGAGCTACGAGCAGTACGTC. Protein sequence: CASSRDASYEQYV.

The rearrangement links TRBV5-5 to TRBJ2-1; 10 nucleotides line up with TRBD2. The V gene's germline CDR1 is SGHKS and CDR2 YYEKEE (reference sequence). The CDR3 has 15 residues. The ends lost 4 bases at V and 6 bases at J; junction bases unmatched: 7. This CDR3 reads CASSQGTSVLNEQFF. The CDR3 DNA is TGTGCCAGCAGCCAGGGGACTAGCGTACTCAATGAGCAGTTCTTC. Full variable domain (outside the CDR3, taken from reference TRBV5-5 and TRBJ2-1): DAGVTQSPTHLIKTRGQQVTLRCSPISGHKSVSWYQQVLGQGPQFIFQYYEKEERGRGNFPDRFSARQFPNYSSELNVNALLLGDSALYLCASSQGTSVLNEQFFGPGTRLTVL.

This chain uses TRBV4-3 with TRBJ2-1; maybe TRBD1 (6 bases). The CDR3 sequence is 15 residues long. Germline lookup yields CDR1 LGHNA and CDR2 YSLEER. V was cut by 5 bases and J by 3 bases, with 14 bases left in between. The CDR3 nucleotides read TGCGCCAGCAGCACTCAACGGACAGACTACAATGAGCAGTTCTTC. Translation: CASSTQRTDYNEQFF.

This sequence joins TRBV24-1 and TRBJ1-1; D call uncertain. V lost 3 bases and J 1 base, leaving 11 bases between the germline ends. The CDR3 is made up of 15 amino acids. Germline V lookup: CDR1 KGHDR, CDR2 SFDVKD. The CDR3 DNA reads TGTGCCACCAGTGATAGGGAGGGAGGGAACACTGAAGCTTTCTTT. It encodes CATSDREGGNTEAFF.

The chain joins TRBV20-1 to TRBJ1-5; TRBD1 matches 7 bases. CDR3 length: 15 amino acids. CDR1 is DFQATT, CDR2 SNEGSKA, per germline (reference sequence). Trimming at V came to 1 base and at J to 0 bases, leaving 3 bases not matched to a gene. CDR3 region: CSARATGTSNQPQHF. In nucleotides, the CDR3 is TGCAGTGCTAGAGCGACAGGGACTAGCAATCAGCCCCAGCATTTT.

The sample holds a few counts of this clonotype. This chain joins TRBV9 and TRBJ2-3; D not resolved. V was clipped by 3 bases and J by 0 bases, with 11 bases between them. There are 15 residues in the CDR3. CDR1 and CDR2 (germline): SGDLS, YYNGEE. CDR3 protein: CASSATPISTDTQYF. Here the CDR3 DNA reads TGTGCCAGCAGCGCGACTCCAATAAGCACAGATACGCAGTATTTT.

This clonotype was seen a few times. CDR3 in DNA: TGTGCCAGCTCACCACGGACTACGTACAATGAGCAGTTCTTC. Encoded protein: CASSPRTTYNEQFF. The chain has TRBV18 and TRBJ2-1; possibly TRBD2 for D (6 bases). The CDR3 sequence is 14 residues long. Trimming removed 1 base from V and 4 bases from J, with 8 bases in between. CDR1 and CDR2 from the germline V gene are KGHSH and LQKENI.

V usage is TRBV4-3 and J usage is TRBJ1-1; D is possibly TRBD1 (5 bases). Trimming pared 7 bases from V and 0 bases from J, leaving 9 bases between. Germline V gene data show CDR1 as LGHNA and CDR2 as YSLEER. This CDR3 contains 13 residues. The CDR3 nucleotides read TGCGCCAGCACCTCGACAGTGAACACTGAAGCTTTCTTT. This gives the protein CASTSTVNTEAFF.

The CDR3 reads CASSLNGGQELHQPQHF. CDR3 coding DNA: TGTGCCAGCAGTTTAAATGGGGGTCAGGAGCTACATCAGCCCCAGCATTTT. The chain has TRBV27 and TRBJ1-5, with D possibly being TRBD1 (5 bases). The ends were cut back, 2 bases at V and 5 bases at J, with 19 bases in the middle. CDR3 length equals 17 residues. CDR1 and CDR2 (germline): MNHEY, SMNVEV (reference sequence).

The V call is TRBV12-3 or TRBV12-4, the J call TRBJ2-1; possibly TRBD1 or TRBD2 for D (5 bases each). The CDR3 is made up of 19 amino acids. V lost 4 bases and J lost 0, with 22 bases in between. The CDR3 DNA sequence: TGTGCCAGCAGTTCATTCGGGACGCCAGAAAAGAGCTCCTACAATGAGCAGTTCTTC. Translated: CASSSFGTPEKSSYNEQFF.

The rearrangement joins TRBV27 to TRBJ1-5; tentatively, D is TRBD1 (6 bases). The V end was cut by 4 bases, the J end by 4 bases, with 8 bases between. CDR3 size: 13 residues. The V gene's germline CDR1 is MNHEY and CDR2 SMNVEV (reference sequence). CDR3 region: CASSWGANQPQHF. DNA for the CDR3: TGTGCCAGCAGTTGGGGGGCAAATCAGCCCCAGCATTTT.

The gene calls are TRBV5-1 and TRBJ1-1; possibly TRBD1 for D (5 bases). This CDR3 contains 12 residues. The germline V gene encodes CDR1 SGHRS and CDR2 YFSETQ. V was trimmed by 7 bases and J by 4 bases, leaving 11 bases between them. The CDR3 sequence is CASGSGSTEAFF. CDR3 sequence (DNA): TGCGCCAGCGGGTCAGGGTCCACTGAAGCTTTCTTT.

This clonotype came up a few times. The chain uses TRBV6-5 and TRBJ1-1, with a tentative D call TRBD1 (5 bases). This CDR3 is 16 amino acids long. The V end lost 4 bases, the J end lost 1 base, and 16 bases lay between the germline ends. Per germline, CDR1 MNHEY and CDR2 SVGAGI. Written as DNA, the CDR3 is TGTGCCAGCAGTTGGGGGGGGGTTGAGAGGAACACTGAAGCTTTCTTT. Translation: CASSWGGVERNTEAFF.

The chain is built from TRBV10-3 and TRBJ1-1, with 10 bases fitting TRBD1. The CDR3 has 16 residues. Unmatched junction bases numbered 5, after V lost 3 bases and J lost 1 base. CDR1 and CDR2 (germline): ENHRY, SYGVKD. CDR3 nucleotides: TGTGCCATCAGTGACGGGACAGGGGCGAGGAACACTGAAGCTTTCTTT. Protein product: CAISDGTGARNTEAFF.